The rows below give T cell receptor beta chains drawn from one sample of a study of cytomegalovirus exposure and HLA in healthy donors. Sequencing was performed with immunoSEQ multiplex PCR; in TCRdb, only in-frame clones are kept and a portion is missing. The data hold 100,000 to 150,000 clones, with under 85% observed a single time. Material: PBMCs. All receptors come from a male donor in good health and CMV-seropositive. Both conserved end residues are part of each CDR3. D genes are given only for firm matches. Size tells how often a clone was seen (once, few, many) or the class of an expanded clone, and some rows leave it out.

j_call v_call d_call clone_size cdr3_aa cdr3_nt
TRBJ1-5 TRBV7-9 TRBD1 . CASSLDGTGGRVSNQPQHF TGTGCCAGCAGCTTAGACGGGACAGGGGGCAGGGTAAGCAATCAGCCCCAGCATTTT
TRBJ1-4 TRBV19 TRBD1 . CASGDSPATNEKLFF TGTGCCAGTGGGGACAGTCCTGCAACTAATGAAAAACTGTTTTTT
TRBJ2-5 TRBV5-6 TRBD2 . CASSLDAGEQETQYF TGTGCCAGCAGCTTGGACGCGGGAGAACAAGAGACCCAGTACTTC
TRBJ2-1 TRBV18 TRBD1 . CASSRVRDSNNEQFF TGTGCCAGCTCACGGGTTCGGGACAGCAACAATGAGCAGTTCTTC
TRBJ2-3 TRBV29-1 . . CSVGLRAGQGTQYF TGCAGCGTTGGACTTCGAGCGGGACAAGGTACGCAGTATTTT
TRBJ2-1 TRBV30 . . CAWSPISPGEQFF TGTGCCTGGAGTCCGATCTCGCCGGGTGAGCAGTTCTTC
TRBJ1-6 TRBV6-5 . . CASSYERGSPLHF TGTGCCAGCAGTTACGAGAGAGGATCACCCCTCCACTTT
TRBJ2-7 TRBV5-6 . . CASSPGRYEQYF TGTGCCAGCAGCCCAGGGAGGTACGAGCAGTACTTC
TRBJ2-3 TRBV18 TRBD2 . CASSPPPSGRGDTQYF TGTGCCAGCTCACCACCCCCAAGCGGGAGGGGAGATACGCAGTATTTT
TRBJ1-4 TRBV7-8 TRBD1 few CASSPTPGQGEKLFF TGTGCCAGCAGCCCAACACCGGGACAGGGCGAAAAACTGTTTTTT
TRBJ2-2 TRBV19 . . CASSKTNTGPGELFF TGTGCCAGTAGTAAGACTAACACTGGTCCCGGGGAGCTGTTTTTT
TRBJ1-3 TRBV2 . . CASGDTSSGNTIYF TGTGCCAGCGGGGACACGAGCTCTGGAAACACCATATATTTT
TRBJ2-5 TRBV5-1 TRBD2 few CASKGPSSGGETQYF TGCGCCAGCAAAGGACCCTCTAGCGGGGGGGAGACCCAGTACTTC
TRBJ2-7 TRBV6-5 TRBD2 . CASSSLGGSSYEQYF TGTGCCAGCAGTTCGCTTGGCGGGAGCTCCTACGAGCAGTACTTC
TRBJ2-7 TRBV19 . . CASSQGGMGEQYF TGTGCCAGTAGTCAAGGGGGAATGGGCGAGCAGTACTTC
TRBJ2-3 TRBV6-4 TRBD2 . CASSPLAGVSTDTQYF TGTGCCAGCAGCCCTCTAGCGGGAGTGAGCACAGATACGCAGTATTTT
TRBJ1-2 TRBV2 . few CASREDSNYGYTF TGTGCCAGCAGAGAGGACAGCAACTATGGCTACACCTTC
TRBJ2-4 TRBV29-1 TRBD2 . CSVVVSGKSIQYF TGCAGCGTTGTTGTTAGCGGGAAGAGCATTCAGTACTTC
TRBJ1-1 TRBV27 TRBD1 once CASSPRTGGPPFTEAFF TGTGCCAGCAGCCCCAGGACAGGGGGCCCCCCTTTCACTGAAGCTTTCTTT
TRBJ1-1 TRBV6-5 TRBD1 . CASSTQGEDTEAFF TGTGCCAGCAGCACCCAGGGGGAGGACACTGAAGCTTTCTTT
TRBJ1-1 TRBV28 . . CASSLWGRGAFF TGTGCCAGCAGCCTCTGGGGGAGGGGAGCTTTCTTT
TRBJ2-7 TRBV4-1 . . CASSRGLSYEQYF TGCGCCAGCAGCCGCGGGCTTTCCTACGAGCAGTACTTC
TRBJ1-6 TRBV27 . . CASSPTYNSPLHF TGTGCCAGCAGTCCAACCTATAATTCACCCCTCCACTTT
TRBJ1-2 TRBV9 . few CASSTGTSPRVYGYTF TGTGCCAGCAGCACAGGGACATCTCCTAGGGTCTATGGCTACACCTTC
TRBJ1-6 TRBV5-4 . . CASSWEPTGNSPLHF TGTGCCAGCAGCTGGGAACCCACAGGAAATTCACCCCTCCACTTT
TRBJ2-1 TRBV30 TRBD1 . CACPRTGIRSEQFF TGTGCCTGCCCAAGGACAGGGATTAGGAGTGAGCAGTTCTTC
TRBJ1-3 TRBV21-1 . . CASSPGERNTIYF TGTGCCAGCAGCCCCGGGGAACGAAACACCATATATTTT
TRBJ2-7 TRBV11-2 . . CASSLVKGRARSYEQHF TGTGCCAGCAGCTTAGTGAAGGGCAGGGCCCGATCCTACGAGCAGCACTTC
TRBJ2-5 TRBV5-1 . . CASSLAPGEETQYF TGCGCCAGCAGCTTGGCGCCGGGGGAAGAGACCCAGTACTTC
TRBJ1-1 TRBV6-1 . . CATTVNTEAFF TGTGCCACTACGGTGAACACTGAAGCTTTCTTT
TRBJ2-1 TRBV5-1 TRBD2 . CASSSLAGGSYNEQFF TGCGCCAGCAGCTCCTTAGCGGGGGGCTCCTACAATGAGCAGTTCTTC
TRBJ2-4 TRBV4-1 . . CASSQVLAGAYIQYF TGCGCCAGCAGCCAGGTTTTGGCGGGGGCTTACATTCAGTACTTC
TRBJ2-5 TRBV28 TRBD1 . CASSLPGQGGETQYF TGTGCCAGCAGTTTGCCGGGACAGGGTGGGGAGACCCAGTACTTC
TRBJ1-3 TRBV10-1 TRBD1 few CASSESGQGSGNTIYF TGCGCCAGCAGTGAGTCGGGACAGGGATCTGGAAACACCATATATTTT
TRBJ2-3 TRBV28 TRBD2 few CASSPISGRTDTQYF TGTGCCAGCAGTCCCATTAGCGGGAGAACAGATACGCAGTATTTT
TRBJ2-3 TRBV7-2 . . CASSLLTFTDTQYF TGTGCCAGCAGCTTACTCACTTTCACAGATACGCAGTATTTT
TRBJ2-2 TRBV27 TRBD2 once CASSFSPPGLAGVDTSTGELFF TGTGCCAGCAGTTTTTCTCCACCTGGACTAGCGGGAGTGGACACCAGTACCGGGGAGCTGTTTTTT
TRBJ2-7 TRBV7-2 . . CASRLDSISYEQYF TGTGCCAGCAGACTTGACAGCATATCCTACGAGCAGTACTTC
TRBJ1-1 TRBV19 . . CASRGPARSEAFF TGTGCCAGTAGAGGTCCGGCGAGGTCTGAAGCTTTCTTT
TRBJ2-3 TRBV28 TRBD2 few CAHRASGRMLTDTQYF TGTGCCCACCGGGCTAGCGGGAGAATGTTGACAGATACGCAGTATTTT
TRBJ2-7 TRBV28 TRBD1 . CASIRGQGRYEQYF TGTGCCAGCATCCGAGGACAGGGCAGATACGAGCAGTACTTC
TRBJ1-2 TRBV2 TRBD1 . CASSGKGQGVFGYTF TGTGCCAGCAGTGGGAAGGGACAGGGGGTTTTTGGCTACACCTTC
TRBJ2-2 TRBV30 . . CAWSVVRPTGELFF TGTGCCTGGAGTGTAGTCAGGCCCACCGGGGAGCTGTTTTTT
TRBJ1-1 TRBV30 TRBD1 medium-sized CAWTIRGSNTEAFF TGTGCCTGGACCATCAGGGGGTCGAACACTGAAGCTTTCTTT
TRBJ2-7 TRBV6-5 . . CASTTGPGVGEQYF TGTGCCAGCACCACTGGCCCAGGGGTGGGTGAGCAGTACTTC
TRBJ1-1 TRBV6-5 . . CASKTRVASEAFF TGTGCCAGCAAAACGAGAGTCGCCTCTGAAGCTTTCTTT